These 20 T cell receptor beta chains share one sample of origin, sequenced in a study of CD8+CD57+ T cells in acquired aplastic anemia. Genomic DNA provided the template from which TCR beta VDJ and CDR3 profiles were obtained. One entry per CDR3 protein results from TCRdb running MiXCR on the reads. The data show some 200,000 distinct CDR3 sequences, with under 55% seen just once and 15% to 20% held by the top ten. By flow cytometry, patients selected for sequencing had shown an expansion of CD8+CD57+ cells. Sequences were obtained from sorted CD4+, CD8+, or CD8+CD57+ T cells (not recorded which) from PBMCs. Source of these receptors: a human donor with aplastic anemia.

This clonotype was observed many times. The chain couples TRBV12-3 or TRBV12-4 to TRBJ1-1; D is ambiguous. The ends were cut back, 1 base at V and 5 bases at J, with 11 bases in the middle. CDR3 length equals 14 residues. The CDR3 region has the DNA TGTGCCAGCAGTTTAGGGGCGAGGAGGACTGAAGCTTTCTTT. It encodes CASSLGARRTEAFF.

The chain combines TRBV10-3 with TRBJ2-7; D is unclear. Germline V CDR1 and CDR2: ENHRY, SYGVKD. This CDR3 spans 14 amino acids. V gave up 0 bases and J gave up 4 bases, with 10 bases separating them. CDR3 nucleotides: TGTGCCATCAGTGAGTCGAGTTTAGGTTACGAGCAGTACTTC. Translating it yields CAISESSLGYEQYF.

A few counts support this clonotype. A read error is possible here, since a much larger clone lies one base away. The V and J genes are TRBV6-6 and TRBJ2-7, with TRBD2 matching over 13 bases. Germline CDR1 is MNHNY and CDR2 is SVGAGI (reference sequence). The CDR3 sequence is 15 residues long. The CDR3 spells CTSSPGLAGSYEQYF. The CDR3 DNA reads TGTACCAGCAGCCCGGGACTAGCGGGGTCCTACGAGCAGTACTTC.

The rearrangement links TRBV12-3 or TRBV12-4 to TRBJ1-1, with a tentative D call TRBD1 (6 bases). The CDR3 contains 16 residues. With 5 bases removed from V and 3 bases from J, the gap between germline ends came to 19 bases. The CDR3 DNA reads TGTGCCAGCAGTCAATCCAGGGGATTCGGTGACACTGAAGCTTTCTTT. This encodes CASSQSRGFGDTEAFF.

The CDR3 bases are TGCAGCGTTGAAGATCCCGCCTATGGCTACACCTTC. It encodes CSVEDPAYGYTF. The V call is TRBV29-1, the J call TRBJ1-2, with D hard to call. This CDR3 spans 12 amino acids. Trimming left V 0 bases short and J 4 bases short, with 6 bases between. Per the germline V gene, CDR1 is SQVTM and CDR2 is ANQGSEA.

About this clonotype itself: It may be a read error: a sequence one base away is much more abundant. The J gene is TRBJ2-7, the V gene TRBV3-1, with D perhaps TRBD1 (5 bases). This CDR3 is built from 15 residues. Germline values: CDR1 LGHDT, CDR2 YNNKEL (reference sequence). This CDR3 reads CASGQYGAGSYEQYF. The CDR3 nucleotides read TGTGCCAGCGGCCAATATGGGGCCGGCTCCTACGAGCAGTACTTC.

This clonotype was observed many times. V is TRBV12-5 and J is TRBJ1-6; TRBD1 might be the D (5 bases). The CDR3 spans 13 residues. The V end lost 6 bases, the J end lost 10 bases, and 13 bases lay between the germline ends. Germline CDR1 is LGHNT and CDR2 is FRNRAP. The CDR3 is CASGRDFGSPLHF. The CDR3, as DNA: TGTGCTAGTGGCCGGGACTTTGGATCACCCCTCCACTTT.

As concerns this clonotype: A single base separates this from a much larger clone, so it may be a read error. V gene TRBV3-1 combines with J gene TRBJ1-3, with a possible D match to TRBD1 (6 bases). Germline V gene lookup returns CDR1 LGHDT and CDR2 YNNKEL (reference sequence). This CDR3 comprises 15 residues. Trimming stripped 4 bases from V and 8 bases from J, with 18 bases between. DNA for the CDR3: TGTGCCAGCAGCCTACCCCTCGGACAGAGAGACACCATATATTTT. Residues: CASSLPLGQRDTIYF.

This clonotype was picked up many times. J is TRBJ1-4 and V is TRBV7-3, with 8 bases aligning to TRBD1. The V gene end was trimmed by 2 bases and the J gene end by 7 bases; junction bases not matched to a gene: 3. Germline V gene data show CDR1 as SGHTA and CDR2 as FQGTGA. The CDR3 runs to 14 residues. The CDR3 sequence is CASSLSGGVEKLFF. DNA for the CDR3: TGTGCCAGCAGCTTATCAGGGGGCGTTGAAAAACTGTTTTTT.

This clonotype was found many times. The rearrangement uses TRBV5-1 and TRBJ1-2, with 7 bases matching TRBD1. This CDR3 spans 12 amino acids. With 0 bases clipped from V and 7 bases from J, the junction kept 0 bases outside the gene matches. The germline gives CDR1 SGHRS, CDR2 YFSETQ. The CDR3: CASSLEGAGYTF. The CDR3 coding sequence is TGCGCCAGCAGCTTGGAGGGGGCTGGCTACACCTTC.

To note about this clonotype: Being one base from a much bigger clone, this may be a read error. This sequence joins TRBV20-1 and TRBJ2-4; D might be TRBD2 (6 bases). The CDR3 is 16 residues long. The germline gives CDR1 DFQATT, CDR2 SNEGSKA (reference sequence). V was clipped by 1 base and J by 0 bases, with 13 bases between them. The DNA of the CDR3 is TGCAGTGCTAGAGCGGGGGAGCAGCTAGCCAAAAACATTCAGTACTTC. This encodes CSARAGEQLAKNIQYF.

This clonotype was counted a few times. The rearrangement joins TRBV6-1 to TRBJ1-2; D not resolved. Germline assignment: CDR1 MNHNS and CDR2 SASEGT. Between the trimmed V and J ends, which lost 1 base and 14 bases, there was a span of 20 bases. The CDR3 is 14 residues long. CDR3 nucleotides: TGTGCCAGCAGTGAAGGACCTCGGGTGCTGGGGAAGACCTTC. Its protein is CASSEGPRVLGKTF.

This chain joins TRBV19 and TRBJ1-2; unclear D gene. V lost 5 bases to trimming and J lost 8 bases, with 9 bases between them. This CDR3 has 11 amino acids. Germline loops: CDR1 LNHDA, CDR2 SQIVND (reference sequence). CDR3 sequence reads: CASSQSLGYTF. The CDR3 region has the DNA TGTGCCAGTAGTCAAAGCTTGGGCTACACCTTC. The full variable domain, in which reference TRBV19 and TRBJ1-2 provide the parts outside the CDR3, is DGGITQSPKYLFRKEGQNVTLSCEQNLNHDAMYWYRQDPGQGLRLIYYSQIVNDFQKGDIAEGYSVSREKKESFPLTVTSAQKNPTAFYLCASSQSLGYTFGSGTRLTVV.

The rearrangement links TRBV29-1 to TRBJ2-7; 10 bases map to TRBD1. V was clipped by 7 bases and J by 7 bases; unmatched bases: 7. Germline CDR1 is SQVTM and CDR2 is ANQGSEA. The CDR3 contains 12 residues. This chain's CDR3 is CSEPGQGLEQYF. Here the CDR3 DNA reads TGCAGCGAACCGGGACAGGGGTTGGAGCAGTACTTC.

The chain is built from TRBV19 and TRBJ1-1; the D gene is possibly TRBD1 (6 bases). Germline V CDR1 and CDR2: LNHDA, SQIVND (reference sequence). The CDR3 covers 15 residues. V lost 8 bases to trimming and J lost 4 bases, with 20 bases between them. CDR3 protein: CASGANADSLTEAFF. The CDR3 DNA reads TGTGCCAGTGGCGCAAACGCGGACAGTCTCACTGAAGCTTTCTTT.

This clonotype was seen ten or more times. The rearrangement joins TRBV7-8 to TRBJ2-7, with a tentative D call TRBD2 (6 bases). This CDR3 is 14 amino acids long. V lost 7 bases and J lost 0, with 13 bases in between. Germline values: CDR1 SGHVS, CDR2 FQNEAQ. For the CDR3, the DNA is TGTGCCAGCACGACTGGAGGGAGCTCCTACGAGCAGTACTTC. Its translation is CASTTGGSSYEQYF. Drawing the rest from reference TRBV7-8 and TRBJ2-7, the complete variable domain is GAGVSQSPRYKVAKRGQDVALRCDPISGHVSLFWYQQALGQGPEFLTYFQNEAQLDKSGLPSDRFFAERPEGSVSTLKIQRTQQEDSAVYLCASTTGGSSYEQYFGPGTRLTVT.

This clonotype occurred many times. The chain employs TRBV10-3 and TRBJ2-2; 7 nucleotides match TRBD1. Germline assignment: CDR1 ENHRY and CDR2 SYGVKD. The V gene end was trimmed by 4 bases and the J gene end by 2 bases; junction bases not matched to a gene: 4. CDR3 length: 15 amino acids. In DNA, the CDR3 is TGTGCCATCAGTGGGGGGACAGAAAACACCGGGGAGCTGTTTTTT. As protein: CAISGGTENTGELFF.

The chain couples TRBV14 to TRBJ2-3; D is undetermined. V was trimmed by 0 bases and J by 3 bases, leaving 4 bases between them. The CDR3 totals 13 residues. Looked up from germline, CDR1 is SGHDN and CDR2 is FVKESK. The CDR3 region has the DNA TGTGCCAGCAGCCAAGATTGGACAGATACGCAGTATTTT. Protein product: CASSQDWTDTQYF.

This clonotype was counted a few times. The chain carries TRBV6-6 and TRBJ1-1; D uncertain. Germline-derived CDR1 and CDR2 are MNHNY and SVGAGI (reference sequence). The CDR3 is 13 residues long. Trimming took 7 bases from V and 5 from J, leaving 14 bases between them. CDR3 sequence reads: CASIGLFFTEAFF. Written as DNA, the CDR3 is TGTGCCAGCATAGGACTTTTTTTTACTGAAGCTTTCTTT.

Note on this clonotype: Given a much more abundant clone one base away, this may be a read error. The CDR3 sequence is CASSPTPGQGALLKNYGYTF. CDR3 coding DNA: TGCGCCAGCAGCCCAACACCGGGACAGGGCGCGTTGCTCAAAAACTATGGCTACACCTTC. The chain uses TRBV4-1 and TRBJ1-2; 9 bases fit TRBD1. The CDR3 runs to 20 residues. In germline, CDR1 is MGHRA, CDR2 YSYEKL. Losses at the gene ends were 4 bases for V and 2 bases for J; bases not matched to a gene: 20.